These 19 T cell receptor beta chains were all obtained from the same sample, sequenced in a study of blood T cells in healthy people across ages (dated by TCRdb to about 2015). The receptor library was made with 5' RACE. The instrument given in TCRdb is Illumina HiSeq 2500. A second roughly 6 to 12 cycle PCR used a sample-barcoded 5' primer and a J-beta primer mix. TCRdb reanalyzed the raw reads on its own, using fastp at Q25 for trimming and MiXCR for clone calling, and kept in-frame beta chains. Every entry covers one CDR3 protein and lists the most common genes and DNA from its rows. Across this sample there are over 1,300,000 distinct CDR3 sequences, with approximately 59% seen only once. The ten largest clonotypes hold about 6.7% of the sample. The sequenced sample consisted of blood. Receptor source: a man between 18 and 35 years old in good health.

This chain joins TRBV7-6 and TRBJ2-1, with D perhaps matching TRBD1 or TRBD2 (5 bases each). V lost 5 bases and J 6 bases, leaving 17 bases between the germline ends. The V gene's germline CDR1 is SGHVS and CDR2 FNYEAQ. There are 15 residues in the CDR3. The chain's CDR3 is CASSPLRDGRNEQFF. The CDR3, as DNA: TGTGCCAGCAGCCCTCTCCGGGACGGACGCAATGAGCAGTTCTTC. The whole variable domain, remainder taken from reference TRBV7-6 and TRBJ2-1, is GAGVSQSPRYKVTKRGQDVALRCDPISGHVSLYWYRQALGQGPEFLTYFNYEAQQDKSGLPNDRFSAERPEGSISTLTIQRTEQRDSAMYRCASSPLRDGRNEQFFGPGTRLTVL.

CDR3 DNA: TGTGCCAGCAGTCCCCGTCGTCTTACCCTCTTCTATGGCTACACCTTC. Residues: CASSPRRLTLFYGYTF. The J gene is TRBJ1-2, the V gene TRBV6-5; D gene uncertain. The CDR3 totals 16 residues. Germline V lookup: CDR1 MNHEY, CDR2 SVGAGI. The V gene lost 5 bases and the J gene lost 4 bases, with 20 bases spanning the gap.

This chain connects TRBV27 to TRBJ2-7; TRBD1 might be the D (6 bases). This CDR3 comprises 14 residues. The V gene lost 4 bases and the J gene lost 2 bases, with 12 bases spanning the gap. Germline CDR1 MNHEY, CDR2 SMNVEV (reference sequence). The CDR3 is CASSSGGAPYEQYF. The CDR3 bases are TGTGCCAGCAGTTCTGGGGGCGCCCCCTACGAGCAGTACTTC.

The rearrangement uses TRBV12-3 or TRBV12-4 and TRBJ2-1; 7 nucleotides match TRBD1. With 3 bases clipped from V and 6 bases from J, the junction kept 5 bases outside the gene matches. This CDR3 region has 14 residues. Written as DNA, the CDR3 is TGTGCCAGCAGTTTCCGCGGACAGGTCAATGAGCAGTTCTTC. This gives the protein CASSFRGQVNEQFF.

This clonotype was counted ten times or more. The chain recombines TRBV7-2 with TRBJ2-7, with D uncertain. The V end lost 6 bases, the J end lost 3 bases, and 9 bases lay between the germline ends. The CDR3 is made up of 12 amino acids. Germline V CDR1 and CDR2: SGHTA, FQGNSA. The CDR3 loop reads CASSFDGYEQYF. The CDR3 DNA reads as TGTGCCAGCAGTTTTGACGGCTACGAGCAGTACTTC.

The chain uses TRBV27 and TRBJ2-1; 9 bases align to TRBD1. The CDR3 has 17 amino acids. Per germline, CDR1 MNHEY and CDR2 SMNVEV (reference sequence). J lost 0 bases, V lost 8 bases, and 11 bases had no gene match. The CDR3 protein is CASSSWDRVSSYNEQFF. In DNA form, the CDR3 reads TGTGCCAGCTCGTCCTGGGACAGGGTTTCCTCCTACAATGAGCAGTTCTTC.

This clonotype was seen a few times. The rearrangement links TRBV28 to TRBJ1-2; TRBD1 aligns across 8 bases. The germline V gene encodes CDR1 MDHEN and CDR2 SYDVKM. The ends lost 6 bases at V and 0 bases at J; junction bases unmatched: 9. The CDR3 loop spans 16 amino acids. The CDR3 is CASSRAGTGTNYGYTF. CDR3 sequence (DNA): TGTGCCAGCAGCAGAGCCGGGACAGGCACTAACTATGGCTACACCTTC.

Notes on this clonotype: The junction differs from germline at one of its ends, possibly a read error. The CDR3 reads CASSLMTGRDTYGQYF. As DNA, the CDR3 is TGTGCCAGCAGCCTAATGACAGGGAGGGATACCTACGGGCAGTACTTC. The genes are TRBV7-2 and TRBJ2-7; the D call may be TRBD1 or TRBD2 (7 bases each). Germline loops: CDR1 SGHTA, CDR2 FQGNSA. The CDR3 length is 16 residues.

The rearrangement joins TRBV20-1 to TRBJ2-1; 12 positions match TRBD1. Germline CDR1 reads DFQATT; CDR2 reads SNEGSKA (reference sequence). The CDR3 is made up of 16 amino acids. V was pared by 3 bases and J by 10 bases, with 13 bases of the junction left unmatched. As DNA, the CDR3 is TGCAGTGCTAGCTCCCCGGGACAGGGGGCTTCCTGGGAGCAGTTCTTC. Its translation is CSASSPGQGASWEQFF.

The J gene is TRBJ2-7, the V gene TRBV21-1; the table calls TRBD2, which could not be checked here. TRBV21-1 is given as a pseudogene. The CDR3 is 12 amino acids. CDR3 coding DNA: TGTGCCAAATGGACTAGCGACTACGAGCAGTACTTC. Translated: CAKWTSDYEQYF.

CDR3 residues: CASSPRQGTQETQYF. DNA for the CDR3: TGTGCCAGCAGCCCTCGCCAGGGGACCCAAGAGACCCAGTACTTC. The chain uses TRBV11-2 and TRBJ2-5, with D possibly being TRBD1 (6 bases). The germline V gene encodes CDR1 SGHAT and CDR2 FQNNGV. V was clipped by 5 bases and J by 1 base, with 14 bases between them. The CDR3 totals 15 residues.

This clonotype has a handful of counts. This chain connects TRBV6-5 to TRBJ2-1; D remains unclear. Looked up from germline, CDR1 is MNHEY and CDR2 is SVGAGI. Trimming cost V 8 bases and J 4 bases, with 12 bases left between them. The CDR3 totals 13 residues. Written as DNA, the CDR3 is TGTGCCAGCGGTAAGACCAGTTACAATGAGCAGTTCTTC. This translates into CASGKTSYNEQFF.

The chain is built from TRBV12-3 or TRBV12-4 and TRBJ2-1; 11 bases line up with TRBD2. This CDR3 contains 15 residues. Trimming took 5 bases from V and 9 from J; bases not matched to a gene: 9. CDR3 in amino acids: CASSVTSGGGSEQFF. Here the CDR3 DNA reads TGTGCCAGCAGTGTTACTAGCGGGGGAGGGAGTGAGCAGTTCTTC.

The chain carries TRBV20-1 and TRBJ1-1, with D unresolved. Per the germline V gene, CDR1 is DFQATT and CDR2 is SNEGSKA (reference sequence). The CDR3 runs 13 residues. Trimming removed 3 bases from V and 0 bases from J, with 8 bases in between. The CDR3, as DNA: TGCAGTGCTAGTAGCACTATGAACACTGAAGCTTTCTTT. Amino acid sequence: CSASSTMNTEAFF.

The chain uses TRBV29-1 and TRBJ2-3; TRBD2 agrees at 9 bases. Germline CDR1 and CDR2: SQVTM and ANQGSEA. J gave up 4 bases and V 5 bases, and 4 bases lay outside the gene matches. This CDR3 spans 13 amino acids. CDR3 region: CSVKGGGADTQYF. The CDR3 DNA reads TGCAGCGTTAAGGGCGGGGGGGCAGATACGCAGTATTTT.

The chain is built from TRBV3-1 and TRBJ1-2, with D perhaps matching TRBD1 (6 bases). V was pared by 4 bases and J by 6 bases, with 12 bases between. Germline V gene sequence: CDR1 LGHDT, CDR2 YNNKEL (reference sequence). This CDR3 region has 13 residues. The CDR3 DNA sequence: TGTGCCAGCAGCCCGACGGGGGCCAATGGCTACACCTTC. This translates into CASSPTGANGYTF.

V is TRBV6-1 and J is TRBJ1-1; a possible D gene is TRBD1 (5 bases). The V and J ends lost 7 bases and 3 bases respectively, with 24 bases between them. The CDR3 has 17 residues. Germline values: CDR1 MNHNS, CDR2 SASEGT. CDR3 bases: TGTGCCAGCACCACGTTCGGGGCACCAGGAGGTGACACTGAAGCTTTCTTT. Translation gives CASTTFGAPGGDTEAFF.

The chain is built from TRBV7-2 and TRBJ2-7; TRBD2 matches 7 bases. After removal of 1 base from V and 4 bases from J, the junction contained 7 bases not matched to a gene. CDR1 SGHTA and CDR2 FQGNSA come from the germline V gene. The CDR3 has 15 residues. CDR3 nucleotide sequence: TGTGCCAGCAGCTTAGGGAGCGGGATCCGATACGAGCAGTACTTC. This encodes CASSLGSGIRYEQYF.

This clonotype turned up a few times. CDR3 residues: CSAETSEYYEQYF. The DNA of the CDR3 is TGCAGTGCTGAAACTAGTGAGTACTACGAGCAGTACTTC. The chain recombines TRBV20-1 with TRBJ2-7; a weak D match, TRBD2 (5 bases). The V gene's germline CDR1 is DFQATT and CDR2 SNEGSKA (reference sequence). Trimming removed 5 bases from V and 3 bases from J, with 14 bases in between. The CDR3 has 13 amino acids.